The 5 T cell receptor beta chains reported below all come from one sample, sequenced in a study of cytomegalovirus exposure and HLA in healthy donors. Primers: 60 Vbeta forward and 13 Jbeta reverse. This table comes from immunoSEQ multiplex PCR, and its TCRdb copy is limited to in-frame clones, with some not included. This repertoire shows some 160,000 clones, around 77% found once; its top ten account for roughly 1.5%. The material sequenced was PBMCs. These receptor sequences come from a man aged 35 to 55 in good health and CMV-seronegative.

This sequence joins TRBV28 and TRBJ2-7, with 11 bases that match TRBD2. The V gene end was trimmed by 6 bases and the J gene end by 2 bases; junction bases not matched to a gene: 3. Germline assignment: CDR1 MDHEN and CDR2 SYDVKM. The CDR3 runs to 14 residues. The CDR3 DNA follows: TGTGCCAGCAGCTTACTAGCGGGAGCCTACGAGCAGTACTTC. This encodes CASSLLAGAYEQYF.

V gene TRBV30 combines with J gene TRBJ1-3; D is uncertain. The CDR3 contains 14 residues. Germline V gene sequence: CDR1 GTSNPN, CDR2 SVGIG (reference sequence). V was trimmed by 0 bases and J by 4 bases, leaving 10 bases between them. The CDR3 protein is CAWSVGGPGNTIYF. DNA of the CDR3: TGTGCCTGGAGTGTAGGAGGGCCCGGAAACACCATATATTTT. Full variable domain (missing parts from reference TRBV30 and TRBJ1-3): SQTIHQWPATLVQPVGSPLSLECTVEGTSNPNLYWYRQAAGRGLQLLFYSVGIGQISSEVPQNLSASRPQDRQFILSSKKLLLSDSGFYLCAWSVGGPGNTIYFGEGSWLTVV.

The chain is built from TRBV2 and TRBJ1-2; D unresolved. Trimming removed 4 bases at V and 2 bases at J, with 8 bases between. The germline CDR1 and CDR2 sequences are SNHLY and FYNNEI. The CDR3 totals 13 residues. The CDR3 DNA is TGTGCCAGCAGTGGGACTTTAAACTATGGCTACACCTTC. This sequence encodes CASSGTLNYGYTF.

This clone was observed once. The chain links TRBV6-6 to TRBJ2-7; TRBD2 matches 11 bases. CDR3 length equals 15 residues. V dropped 1 base and J dropped 7; count of bases not matched to a gene: 6. CDR1 and CDR2 from the germline V gene are MNHNY and SVGAGI (reference sequence). The CDR3 region has the DNA TGTGCCAGCAGTTACTTAGCGGGAGGGCCACAAGAGCAGTACTTC. It codes for CASSYLAGGPQEQYF.

This chain uses TRBV15 with TRBJ1-5; unclear D gene. Trimming took 0 bases from V and 2 from J, leaving 11 bases between them. The V gene's germline CDR1 is LNHNV and CDR2 YYDKDF (reference sequence). The CDR3 is 16 residues long. The CDR3 is CATSRDSSIGNQPQHF. CDR3 nucleotide sequence: TGTGCCACCAGCAGAGATTCGTCTATTGGCAATCAGCCCCAGCATTTT.